This TCR beta chain was sequenced in a study of T cell responses to AZD1222 COVID-19 vaccine. The CDR3 is 16 residues long. Trimming stripped 0 bases from V and 0 bases from J, with 9 bases between. CDR1 MNHNS and CDR2 SASEGT come from the germline V gene. Data came from immunoSEQ multiplex PCR; TCRdb stores just in-frame clones and leaves some out. The top ten clones hold roughly 1.8% of a sample with approximately 94,000 clones, 92% of them seen once. J is TRBJ2-1 and V is TRBV6-1; D unresolved. The receptor was derived from an adult in good health. The sample consisted of peripheral blood, taken on day 0 of AZD1222 vaccination. CDR3 loop: CASSEAGGNSYNEQFF. In DNA form, the CDR3 reads TGTGCCAGCAGTGAAGCCGGCGGAAACTCCTACAATGAGCAGTTCTTC.